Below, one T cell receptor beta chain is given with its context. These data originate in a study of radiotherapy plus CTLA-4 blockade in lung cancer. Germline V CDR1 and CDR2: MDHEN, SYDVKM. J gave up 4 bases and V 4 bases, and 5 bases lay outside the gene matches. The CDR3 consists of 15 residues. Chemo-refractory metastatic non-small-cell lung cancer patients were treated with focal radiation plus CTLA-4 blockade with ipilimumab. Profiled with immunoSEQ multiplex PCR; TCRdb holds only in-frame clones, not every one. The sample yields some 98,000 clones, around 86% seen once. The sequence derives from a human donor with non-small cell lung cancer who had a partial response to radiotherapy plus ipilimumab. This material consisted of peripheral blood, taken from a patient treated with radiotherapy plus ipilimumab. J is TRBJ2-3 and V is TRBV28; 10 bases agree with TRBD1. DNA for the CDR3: TGTGCCAGCAGTTCCGGGACAGGGGCTGCAGATACGCAGTATTTT. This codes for CASSSGTGAADTQYF.